The 21 T cell receptor beta chains below come from one sample, sequenced in a study of blood T cell repertoires in COVID-19. Assay used: immunoSEQ multiplex PCR; TCRdb lists only in-frame clones, some missing. The sample lists approximately 100,000 clones; 88% were seen once. Sample: peripheral blood. The origin of the receptors is a woman aged 55-69 years with acute or convalescent COVID-19.

This chain connects TRBV6-5 to TRBJ1-5; TRBD1 is a possible D gene (5 bases). The germline V and J ends were trimmed by 7 bases and 4 bases, with 14 bases remaining between them. The CDR3 has 14 residues. Germline CDR1 and CDR2: MNHEY and SVGAGI. The CDR3 coding sequence is TGTGCCAGCACTTCAAGGGGAATAAATCAGCCCCAGCATTTT. It codes for CASTSRGINQPQHF.

To note about this clone: At the DNA level, this CDR3 is encoded by other sequences in the same sample as well. The chain couples TRBV9 to TRBJ2-1; 10 bases are a match to TRBD2. Germline V gives CDR1 SGDLS, CDR2 YYNGEE. This CDR3 spans 15 amino acids. V was clipped by 0 bases and J by 10 bases; unmatched bases: 7. CDR3 residues: CASSVGLAGEGEQFF. In DNA, the CDR3 is TGTGCCAGCAGCGTAGGGCTAGCGGGAGAGGGCGAGCAGTTCTTC.

To note about this clone: The sample carries other DNA sequences with the same CDR3. This chain joins TRBV19 and TRBJ1-4, with 10 bases matching TRBD1. The CDR3 covers 13 residues. Germline assignment: CDR1 LNHDA and CDR2 SQIVND (reference sequence). The J segment lost 7 bases and the V segment lost 8 bases, leaving 4 bases of the junction unmatched. The CDR3 loop is CASRQGAGEKLFF. CDR3 sequence (DNA): TGTGCCAGTCGACAGGGGGCAGGTGAAAAACTGTTTTTT.

The chain employs TRBV7-2 and TRBJ2-2; 7 nucleotides agree with TRBD2. The V gene end was trimmed by 6 bases and the J gene end by 0 bases; junction bases not matched to a gene: 4. CDR3 length equals 15 residues. Germline CDR1 reads SGHTA; CDR2 reads FQGNSA. For the CDR3, the DNA is TGTGCCAGCAGACCTAGCGGAGCGAACACCGGGGAGCTGTTTTTT. It is translated as CASRPSGANTGELFF.

V and J are TRBV7-9 and TRBJ2-3; no firm D call. V lost 5 bases, J lost 6 bases, and 6 bases lay in between. Germline CDR1 reads SEHNR; CDR2 reads FQNEAQ (reference sequence). The length of the CDR3 is 11 residues. The CDR3 loop is CASSPQDTQYF. The CDR3 region has the DNA TGTGCCAGCAGCCCCCAGGATACGCAGTATTTT.

The V and J genes are TRBV19 and TRBJ1-1; D unresolved. Looked up from germline, CDR1 is LNHDA and CDR2 is SQIVND (reference sequence). V gave up 3 bases and J gave up 7 bases, with 9 bases separating them. CDR3 length: 12 residues. CDR3 residues: CASSIEGLEAFF. The CDR3 DNA reads as TGTGCCAGTAGTATCGAAGGACTTGAAGCTTTCTTT.

V is TRBV12-3 or TRBV12-4 and J is TRBJ1-2, with unresolved D. Between the trimmed V and J ends, which lost 2 bases and 3 bases, there was a span of 7 bases. The CDR3 totals 13 residues. The CDR3 DNA reads TGTGCCAGCAGTTTAAGGGAGGACTATGGCTACACCTTC. Translated: CASSLREDYGYTF.

J is TRBJ2-1 and V is TRBV3-1 (or the pseudogene TRBV3-2); D is undetermined. The CDR3 sequence is 18 residues long. V was pared by 0 bases and J by 0 bases, with 15 bases between. CDR1 and CDR2 (germline): LGHDT, YNNKEL (reference sequence). CDR3 in DNA: TGTGCCAGCAGCCAAGATATCCCCACGTTGAGCTCCTACAATGAGCAGTTCTTC. As protein: CASSQDIPTLSSYNEQFF.

The CDR3 region is CASSGDKRKLFF. As DNA, the CDR3 is TGTGCCAGCAGTGGGGACAAGCGAAAACTGTTTTTT. This rearrangement joins TRBV12-3 or TRBV12-4 to TRBJ1-4; weak D call: TRBD1 (6 bases). The ends were cut back, 5 bases at V and 10 bases at J, with 11 bases in the middle. There are 12 residues in the CDR3.

The J gene is TRBJ1-2, the V gene TRBV12-3 or TRBV12-4, with a weak D call TRBD1 (5 bases). The CDR3 contains 13 residues. V shed 0 bases and J shed 4 bases, with 6 bases lying between them. CDR3 nucleotides: TGTGCCAGCAGTTTAGCGGGGGGCTATGGCTACACCTTC. Protein: CASSLAGGYGYTF.

The chain joins TRBV12-3 or TRBV12-4 to TRBJ1-5, with D possibly being TRBD1 (6 bases). The CDR3 covers 13 residues. With 2 bases removed from V and 4 bases from J, the gap between germline ends came to 6 bases. CDR3 amino acids: CASSLTGNQPQHF. DNA for the CDR3: TGTGCCAGCAGTTTAACAGGGAATCAGCCCCAGCATTTT.

This sequence joins TRBV24-1 and TRBJ1-5; 11 positions match TRBD1. CDR1 and CDR2 from the germline V gene are KGHDR and SFDVKD. With 4 bases clipped from V and 7 bases from J, the junction kept 8 bases outside the gene matches. The CDR3 consists of 16 residues. The CDR3 region is CATSDSGQGGGQPQHF. In nucleotides, the CDR3 is TGTGCCACCAGTGACTCGGGACAGGGGGGAGGGCAGCCCCAGCATTTT.

The V and J genes are TRBV3-1 (or the pseudogene TRBV3-2) and TRBJ1-2, with 7 bases aligning to TRBD1. The CDR3 is 15 amino acids. V lost 0 bases to trimming and J lost 7 bases; unmatched junction nucleotides: 8. Germline values: CDR1 LGHDT, CDR2 YNNKEL (reference sequence). CDR3: CASSQDMAGGSGYTF. CDR3 nucleotides: TGTGCCAGCAGCCAAGATATGGCAGGGGGGAGTGGCTACACCTTC.

The J gene is TRBJ1-1, the V gene TRBV6-5, with a tentative D call TRBD1 (5 bases). Trimming pared 6 bases from V and 0 bases from J, leaving 11 bases between. Germline CDR1 is MNHEY and CDR2 is SVGAGI. The CDR3 loop spans 14 amino acids. The chain's CDR3 is CASRVTALNTEAFF. The DNA of the CDR3 is TGTGCCAGCAGGGTGACAGCTTTGAACACTGAAGCTTTCTTT.

V gene TRBV6-5 combines with J gene TRBJ2-3; 12 nucleotides align to TRBD2. Germline loops: CDR1 MNHEY, CDR2 SVGAGI. J lost 2 bases, V lost 4 bases, and 4 bases had no gene match. There are 16 residues in the CDR3. The CDR3 loop reads CASSSRLAGDTDTQYF. The DNA of the CDR3 is TGTGCCAGCAGTTCCCGACTAGCGGGAGACACAGATACGCAGTATTTT.

The chain has TRBV18 and TRBJ2-6; D call uncertain. The CDR3 is 16 residues long. V shed 3 bases and J shed 0 bases, with 9 bases lying between them. From germline, CDR1 is KGHSH and CDR2 LQKENI. The CDR3 bases are TGTGCCAGCTCACCCGGTCGCTCCTCTGGGGCCAACGTCCTGACTTTC. It specifies CASSPGRSSGANVLTF.

The chain combines TRBV3-1 (or the pseudogene TRBV3-2) with TRBJ2-3; TRBD2 matches at 8 bases. Germline values: CDR1 LGHDT, CDR2 YNNKEL (reference sequence). The CDR3 covers 14 residues. With 4 bases clipped from V and 4 bases from J, the junction kept 4 bases outside the gene matches. In nucleotides, the CDR3 is TGTGCCAGCAGCCCGGGACTAGGGGCAGATACGCAGTATTTT. Protein sequence: CASSPGLGADTQYF.

J is TRBJ1-5 and V is TRBV6-2 or TRBV6-3; D perhaps matches TRBD1 (6 bases). Trimming removed 0 bases from V and 3 bases from J, with 15 bases in between. Per germline, CDR1 MNHEY and CDR2 SVGEGT. The CDR3 runs 17 residues. The CDR3 loop reads CASSYSTGGGHNQPQHF. CDR3 DNA: TGTGCCAGCAGTTACTCGACGGGGGGGGGACACAATCAGCCCCAGCATTTT.

The rearrangement uses TRBV11-3 and TRBJ2-1, with 10 nucleotides matching TRBD1. The germline CDR1 and CDR2 sequences are SGHNT and YENEEA. J lost 5 bases, V lost 4 bases, and 5 bases had no gene match. This CDR3 region has 15 residues. CDR3 DNA sequence: TGTGCCAGCAGCTCCCGGGACAGGGGTGACAATGAGCAGTTCTTC. It specifies CASSSRDRGDNEQFF.

Only one count was recorded for this clone. CDR3 amino acids: CASSELAGLTYEQYF. DNA of the CDR3: TGTGCCAGCAGTGAATTGGCAGGGCTAACCTACGAGCAGTACTTC. The chain links TRBV6-1 to TRBJ2-7; tentative D call: TRBD1 (5 bases). CDR1 is MNHNS, CDR2 SASEGT, per germline. The CDR3 covers 15 residues. V lost 2 bases to trimming and J lost 2 bases, with 13 bases between them.

The V call is TRBV19, the J call TRBJ2-2; a possible D gene is TRBD2 (6 bases). The CDR3 spans 16 residues. Trimming stripped 3 bases from V and 4 bases from J, with 15 bases between. Germline V gene data show CDR1 as LNHDA and CDR2 as SQIVND (reference sequence). DNA for the CDR3: TGTGCCAGTAGTATGGCGGCGGGAAGGCCCACCGGGGAGCTGTTTTTT. Protein sequence: CASSMAAGRPTGELFF.